A selection of T cell receptor beta chains follows, all from one sample in a study of identical twins. TCRdb reanalysed the 5' RACE reads using MiXCR and keeps one entry per CDR3 protein. Here the sample spans some 1,700,000 distinct CDR3 sequences, around 33% being singletons. The sample taken for sequencing was cord blood. These receptors were taken from a newborn girl in good health. CDR3s leave out the opening cysteine and the closing phenylalanine or tryptophan.

V,J,CDR3
TRBV5-1,TRBJ2-5,ASGDYPEETQY
TRBV28,TRBJ1-4,ASSLGSGTGAKKLF
TRBV12-3/TRBV12-4,TRBJ2-7,ASSRGRFYEQY
TRBV6-1,TRBJ1-5,ASSKTVTGGTDYSNQPQH
TRBV2,TRBJ2-3,ASSDPGGRFAITDTQY
TRBV10-3,TRBJ2-7,AIRKTGTGRYNEQY
TRBV7-9,TRBJ1-2,ASSLIPGQGANYGYT
TRBV12-3/TRBV12-4,TRBJ1-1,ASSYARVTEAF
TRBV5-1,TRBJ1-1,ASSPRPGGTEAF
TRBV5-4,TRBJ1-6,ASSTYFRQGFSPLH
TRBV21-1,TRBJ2-3,ASSKVGSLQGGTDTQY
TRBV7-9,TRBJ1-2,ASSKEGVYGYT
TRBV6-5,TRBJ1-2,ASSYSWADGYT
TRBV24-1,TRBJ1-2,ATSDSSDRGDGYT
TRBV5-1,TRBJ2-1,ASSPMTSGGPYSYNEQF
TRBV12-3/TRBV12-4,-,ASTLTSLGEQY
TRBV11-2,TRBJ2-3,ASSLSGTSVTDTQY
TRBV20-1,TRBJ2-5,SAPRTGLSQETQY
TRBV7-2,TRBJ2-7,ASSNYRGSDYEQY
TRBV11-2,TRBJ2-7,ATTRGWSPYEQY
TRBV14,TRBJ2-6,ASSFRGEVGANVLT
TRBV7-2,TRBJ2-7,ASSFKTASSYNEQY
TRBV5-1,TRBJ2-1,ASSLRGPNEQF
TRBV24-1,-,ATTGVPTYEQY
TRBV29-1,TRBJ1-2,SVEEMATQYGYT
TRBV27,TRBJ2-3,ASRGETDTQY
TRBV10-3,TRBJ1-4,AISESPDTNEKLF
TRBV6-2/TRBV6-3,TRBJ2-2,ASSYSRLGRTGELF
TRBV19,TRBJ1-4,ASSMREGDEKLF
TRBV6-5,TRBJ2-1,ASSYRAGAHNEQF
TRBV4-2,TRBJ1-4,ASSQVPSNEKLF
TRBV7-9,TRBJ2-7,ASSLAVAGKFYEQY
TRBV20-1,-,STEGTTNYEQY
TRBV28,TRBJ2-4,ASSSPGLAGGNIQY
TRBV20-1,-,SARDAGSSYNEQY
TRBV2,TRBJ2-2,ASIQYSNRTGWTGELF
TRBV20-1,TRBJ2-7,SAAPEAVEQY
TRBV2,TRBJ2-1,AGGDGSEQF
TRBV7-9,TRBJ1-1,ASSVPGHGTEAF
TRBV20-1,TRBJ2-3,SARNPQGVSTDTQY
TRBV29-1,TRBJ2-7,SVESWGEQY
TRBV12-3/TRBV12-4,TRBJ1-1,ASSSPLDRRMNTEAF
TRBV30,TRBJ2-7,AWSVGVGMWSSGTYEQY
TRBV15,TRBJ2-7,ATSSELRAPGDYEQY
TRBV20-1,TRBJ1-5,SALGPVNQPQH
TRBV4-2,TRBJ1-4,ASSEVQGTNEKLF
TRBV25-1,-,ASSDQGYNEQY
TRBV6-5,TRBJ1-5,ASRRQGASNQPQH
TRBV20-1,TRBJ2-7,SARSGTSGGEYEQY
TRBV6-4,TRBJ2-1,ASSDIAGAYNEQF
TRBV28,TRBJ1-6,ASETGTYNSPLH
TRBV3-1,-,ASSQDGRGRGETQY
TRBV2,TRBJ2-1,ASIGLAKYNEQF
TRBV2,TRBJ2-3,ASSAPWTSLTDTQY